These T cell receptor beta chains were read from a single sample in a study of CD8 T cells in ankylosing spondylitis. One entry per CDR3 protein, called by TCRdb with MiXCR from the 5' RACE reads. Of some 130,000 distinct CDR3 sequences in the sample, 6% to 8% are singletons; the top ten hold around 11%. What was sequenced was blood, either unsorted or a sorted T cell fraction (not recorded which). Receptors were obtained from a female donor with ankylosing spondylitis or in good health (not recorded which). Each CDR3 is given with its conserved first and last residue. The order of the fields is CDR3 length, V gene, J gene, clone size, D gene, CDR3 DNA, CDR3 protein. The D gene is left open where the match is weak. The size field is filled for only some rows; it gives once, few, many or a size class.

13	TRBV12-5	TRBJ1-2	many	.	TGTGCTAGTGGTTTGGCAAATACGGGGGGCTACACCTTC	CASGLANTGGYTF
15	TRBV4-1	TRBJ2-4	many	.	TGCGCCAGCAGCCATCTGACAAGGGATAAAAACATTCAGTACTTC	CASSHLTRDKNIQYF
18	TRBV27	TRBJ2-4	many	.	TGTGCCACCAAGTTTCTTCAATCCCTACAAAGGAAGAAAAACATTCAGTACTTC	CATKFLQSLQRKKNIQYF
14	TRBV3-1	TRBJ1-5	many	.	TGTGCCAGCAGCCAACGGGAGGGCAGTCAGCCCCAGCATTTT	CASSQREGSQPQHF
17	TRBV4-1	TRBJ2-5	many	.	TGCGCCAGCAGCCAAGGGCGTCGGGGTGCCCTAAATGAGACCCAGTACTTC	CASSQGRRGALNETQYF
13	TRBV6-2/TRBV6-3	TRBJ1-5	many	.	TGTGCCAGCACTTTGGATAGCAATCAGCCCCAGCATTTT	CASTLDSNQPQHF
11	TRBV29-1	TRBJ1-1	many	TRBD1	TGCAGCGTTGTAAAGACAGGGGAAGCTTTCTTT	CSVVKTGEAFF
14	TRBV12-3/TRBV12-4	TRBJ1-5	many	TRBD1	TGTGCCAGCAGTCCGACAGGGGTCAATCAGCCCCAGCATTTT	CASSPTGVNQPQHF
15	TRBV4-2	TRBJ2-1	many	.	TGTGCCAGCAGCCAAAGGGACGGCTCCTACAATGAGCAGTTCTTC	CASSQRDGSYNEQFF
14	TRBV4-1	TRBJ1-5	many	.	TGCGCCAGCAGCCCTCCGTGGAGCAATCAGCCCCAGCATTTT	CASSPPWSNQPQHF
14	TRBV20-1	TRBJ1-5	.	.	TGCAGTGCTACACGGACAAATAGCAATCGGCCCCAGCATTTT	CSATRTNSNRPQHF
16	TRBV7-9	TRBJ2-5	few	.	TGTGCCAGCAGCTTTCTTAGAGGGCTGAGAGTAGAGACCCAGTACTTC	CASSFLRGLRVETQYF
17	TRBV4-2	TRBJ2-2	.	.	TGTGCCATGAGCCCTTTGTTGCGAGGCGCGAACACCGGGGAGCTGTTTTTT	CAMSPLLRGANTGELFF
12	TRBV12-3/TRBV12-4	TRBJ1-2	.	.	TGTGCCAGCTCTAGCGGGGTCTATGGCTACACCTTC	CASSSGVYGYTF
14	TRBV7-8	TRBJ1-1	many	.	TGTGCCAGCAGCTTAGGTACCTGGAACACTGAAGCTTTCTTT	CASSLGTWNTEAFF
15	TRBV4-1	TRBJ1-2	many	.	TGCGCCAGCAGCCAAGTAGGCGGACTTAACTATGGCTACACCTTC	CASSQVGGLNYGYTF
15	TRBV7-8	TRBJ2-5	many	TRBD1	TGTGCCAGCAGCCCCCTGTCGGGACAGCAAGAGACCCAGTACTTC	CASSPLSGQQETQYF
14	TRBV2	TRBJ1-2	many	.	TGTGCCAGCAGTCCCGGAGGGTTTTTTGGTGGCTACACCTTC	CASSPGGFFGGYTF
15	TRBV5-1	TRBJ2-3	many	TRBD2	TGCGCCAGCAGCTCCGGACTAGCGGGGACAGATACGCAGTATTTT	CASSSGLAGTDTQYF
16	TRBV5-5	TRBJ2-7	many	TRBD1	TGTGCCAGCAGCTTGGCGACAGGGTTACTCGTCTACGAGCAGTACTTC	CASSLATGLLVYEQYF
15	TRBV15	TRBJ2-1	many	.	TGTGCCACCAGAAAGATAGGAACCTCATACAATGAGCAGTTCTTC	CATRKIGTSYNEQFF
16	TRBV5-1	TRBJ2-1	many	TRBD2	TGCGCCAGCAGCCGAACACTAGCGGGGAATAGCGATGAGCAGTTCTTC	CASSRTLAGNSDEQFF
14	TRBV25-1	TRBJ1-6	.	.	TGTGCCAGCAGTGAATCCGGACCTAATTCACCCCTCCACTTT	CASSESGPNSPLHF
12	TRBV29-1	TRBJ2-7	many	.	TGCAGCGTTGAAGGGAGCTCCTACGAGCAGTACTTC	CSVEGSSYEQYF
18	TRBV6-5	TRBJ1-5	few	.	TGTGCCAGCAGTTACTTTGGCAGTATCCCTCCAAGCAATCAGCCCCAGCATTTT	CASSYFGSIPPSNQPQHF
14	TRBV10-3	TRBJ2-1	few	TRBD2	TGTGCCATCAGCCCTACTAGCGCCGACAATGAGCAGTTCTTC	CAISPTSADNEQFF
14	TRBV12-3/TRBV12-4	TRBJ2-3	many	TRBD2	TGTGCCAGCAGTTTATACCCTAGCGGGGTTACGCAGTATTTT	CASSLYPSGVTQYF
13	TRBV5-8	TRBJ2-7	.	.	TGTGCCAGCAGCTTGACACTGATCGGCGAGCAGTACTTC	CASSLTLIGEQYF
16	TRBV24-1	TRBJ2-2	.	.	TGTGCCACCAGTGATTTCGGCACCCCGAACACCGGGGAGCTGTTTTTT	CATSDFGTPNTGELFF
13	TRBV5-1	TRBJ2-7	many	TRBD1	TGCGCCAGCAGCCCCAACAGGGGCTACGAGCAGTACTTC	CASSPNRGYEQYF
14	TRBV18	TRBJ2-5	many	.	TGTGCCAGCTCACCCCCCGGACCCCAAGAGACCCAGTACTTC	CASSPPGPQETQYF
14	TRBV4-2	TRBJ2-7	.	.	TGTGCCAGCAGCCACCCGGAGACGGGCTCTTGGCAGTACTTC	CASSHPETGSWQYF
13	TRBV20-1	TRBJ1-6	many	.	TGCAGTGCCTTACGGGACCCGGGGTCACCCCTCCACTTT	CSALRDPGSPLHF
15	TRBV20-1	TRBJ2-2	many	.	TGCAGTGCTAGCGCGGGCAGGGAAGACACCGGGGAGCTGTTTTTT	CSASAGREDTGELFF
16	TRBV5-6	TRBJ2-3	many	.	TGTGCCAGCAGCTTGGGTTTCCGGGTTTTTACAGATACGCAGTATTTT	CASSLGFRVFTDTQYF
12	TRBV20-1	TRBJ2-7	few	.	TGCAGTGCGGGACATTCAAGCTACGAGCAGTACTTC	CSAGHSSYEQYF
13	TRBV4-1	TRBJ2-1	many	.	TGCGCCAGCAGCCTCGGTGTCTCGAATGAGCAGTTCTTC	CASSLGVSNEQFF
15	TRBV9	TRBJ2-3	many	.	TGTGCCAGCAGCGTAATCCCTAGCACAACAGATACGCAGTATTTT	CASSVIPSTTDTQYF
15	TRBV7-6	TRBJ1-1	.	.	TGTGCCAGCAGCTTAGTGTTGGGGCGAACCACTGAAGCTTTCTTT	CASSLVLGRTTEAFF
13	TRBV29-1	TRBJ2-1	many	TRBD1	TGCAGCGTTGAAGACCTAACCGGGACAGGTGGTTTCTTC	CSVEDLTGTGGFF
16	TRBV6-1	TRBJ2-2	many	.	TGTGCCAGCAGTACCACAGGGCCGGAAAACACCGGGGAGCTGTTTTTT	CASSTTGPENTGELFF
16	TRBV4-1	TRBJ2-7	many	.	TGCGCCAGCAGCCAAGAAGTAGGACAGCCCGCCTACGAGCAGTACTTC	CASSQEVGQPAYEQYF
13	TRBV19	TRBJ1-1	.	.	TGTGCCAGTAGTATGAGTCCTCCAAGGAGGGCTTTCTTT	CASSMSPPRRAFF
13	TRBV12-3/TRBV12-4	TRBJ1-1	many	TRBD1	TGTGCCAGCAGTTTGCAGGGGGCGGACGAAGCTTTCTTT	CASSLQGADEAFF
16	TRBV5-1	TRBJ1-4	few	TRBD1	TGCGCCAGCAGCGAGCGGACAGGGCGGATCCGGGAAAAACTGTTTTTT	CASSERTGRIREKLFF
15	TRBV3-1	TRBJ2-3	many	.	TGTGCCAGCAGCCAAGAGATGGCCCACACAGATACGCAGTATTTT	CASSQEMAHTDTQYF
14	TRBV12-3/TRBV12-4	TRBJ2-7	many	.	TGTGCCAGCAGTGCCATTAACGTGGGTAACGAGCAGTACTTC	CASSAINVGNEQYF
15	TRBV19	TRBJ1-6	few	.	TGTGCCAGTACCACCGACAGCGTTCTGAATTCACCCCTCCACTTT	CASTTDSVLNSPLHF
14	TRBV27	TRBJ2-5	many	TRBD2	TGTGCCAGCAGTACCGCTAGCGGAGCCGAGACCCAGTACTTC	CASSTASGAETQYF
15	TRBV7-2	TRBJ1-4	many	.	TGTGCCAGCAGCCAACAGACAGCAACTAATGAAAAACTGTTTTTT	CASSQQTATNEKLFF
18	TRBV6-5	TRBJ1-6	many	.	TGTGCCAGCAGTTACTCGATTGGAGGTAGCTCCTATAATTCACCCCTCCACTTT	CASSYSIGGSSYNSPLHF
15	TRBV12-3/TRBV12-4	TRBJ2-5	many	TRBD2	TGTGCCAGCAGTGAACTAGCGGGGGCGGAAGAGACCCAGTACTTC	CASSELAGAEETQYF
13	TRBV20-1	TRBJ1-4	many	.	TGCAGTGCTAGCCAGGGTATGGAAGAAAAACTGTTTTTT	CSASQGMEEKLFF
13	TRBV6-1	TRBJ1-5	many	.	TGTGCCAGCAGCGACTATAGCAATCAGCCCCAGCATTTT	CASSDYSNQPQHF
14	TRBV5-1	TRBJ1-1	many	TRBD1	TGCGCCAGCAGCTTGGAGGGGGCTAACACTGAAGCTTTCTTT	CASSLEGANTEAFF
15	TRBV12-3/TRBV12-4	TRBJ2-1	many	.	TGTGCCAGCAGTCCCGAAGGGACGTCCTACAATGAGCAGTTCTTC	CASSPEGTSYNEQFF
13	TRBV20-1	TRBJ2-1	many	.	TGCAGTGCCTCCATGGACAAGCCTGCTGAGCAGTTCTTC	CSASMDKPAEQFF
15	TRBV4-1	TRBJ1-2	many	.	TGCGCCAGCAGCCACCCGGTGGGGGGCCGATATGGCTACACCTTC	CASSHPVGGRYGYTF
16	TRBV5-5	TRBJ2-2	many	.	TGTGCCAGCAGCTCCGGCCCGGGGGCTATCACCGGGGAGCTGTTTTTT	CASSSGPGAITGELFF